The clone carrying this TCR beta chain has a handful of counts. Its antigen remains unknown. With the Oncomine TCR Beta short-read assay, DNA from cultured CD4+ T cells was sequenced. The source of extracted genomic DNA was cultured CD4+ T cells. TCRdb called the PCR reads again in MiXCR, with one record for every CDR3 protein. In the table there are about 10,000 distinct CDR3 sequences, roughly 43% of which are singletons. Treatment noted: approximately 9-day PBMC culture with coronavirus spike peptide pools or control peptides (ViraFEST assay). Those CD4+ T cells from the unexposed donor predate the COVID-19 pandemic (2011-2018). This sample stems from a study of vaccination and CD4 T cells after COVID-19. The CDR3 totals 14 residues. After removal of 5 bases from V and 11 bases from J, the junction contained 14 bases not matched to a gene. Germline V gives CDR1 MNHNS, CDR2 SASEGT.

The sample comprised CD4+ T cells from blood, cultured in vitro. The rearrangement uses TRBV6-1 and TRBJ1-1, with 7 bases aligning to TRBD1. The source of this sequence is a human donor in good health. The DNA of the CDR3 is TGTGCCAGCAGTCGCTCATTCGACAGGGTTCTGGCTTTCTTT. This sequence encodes CASSRSFDRVLAFF.